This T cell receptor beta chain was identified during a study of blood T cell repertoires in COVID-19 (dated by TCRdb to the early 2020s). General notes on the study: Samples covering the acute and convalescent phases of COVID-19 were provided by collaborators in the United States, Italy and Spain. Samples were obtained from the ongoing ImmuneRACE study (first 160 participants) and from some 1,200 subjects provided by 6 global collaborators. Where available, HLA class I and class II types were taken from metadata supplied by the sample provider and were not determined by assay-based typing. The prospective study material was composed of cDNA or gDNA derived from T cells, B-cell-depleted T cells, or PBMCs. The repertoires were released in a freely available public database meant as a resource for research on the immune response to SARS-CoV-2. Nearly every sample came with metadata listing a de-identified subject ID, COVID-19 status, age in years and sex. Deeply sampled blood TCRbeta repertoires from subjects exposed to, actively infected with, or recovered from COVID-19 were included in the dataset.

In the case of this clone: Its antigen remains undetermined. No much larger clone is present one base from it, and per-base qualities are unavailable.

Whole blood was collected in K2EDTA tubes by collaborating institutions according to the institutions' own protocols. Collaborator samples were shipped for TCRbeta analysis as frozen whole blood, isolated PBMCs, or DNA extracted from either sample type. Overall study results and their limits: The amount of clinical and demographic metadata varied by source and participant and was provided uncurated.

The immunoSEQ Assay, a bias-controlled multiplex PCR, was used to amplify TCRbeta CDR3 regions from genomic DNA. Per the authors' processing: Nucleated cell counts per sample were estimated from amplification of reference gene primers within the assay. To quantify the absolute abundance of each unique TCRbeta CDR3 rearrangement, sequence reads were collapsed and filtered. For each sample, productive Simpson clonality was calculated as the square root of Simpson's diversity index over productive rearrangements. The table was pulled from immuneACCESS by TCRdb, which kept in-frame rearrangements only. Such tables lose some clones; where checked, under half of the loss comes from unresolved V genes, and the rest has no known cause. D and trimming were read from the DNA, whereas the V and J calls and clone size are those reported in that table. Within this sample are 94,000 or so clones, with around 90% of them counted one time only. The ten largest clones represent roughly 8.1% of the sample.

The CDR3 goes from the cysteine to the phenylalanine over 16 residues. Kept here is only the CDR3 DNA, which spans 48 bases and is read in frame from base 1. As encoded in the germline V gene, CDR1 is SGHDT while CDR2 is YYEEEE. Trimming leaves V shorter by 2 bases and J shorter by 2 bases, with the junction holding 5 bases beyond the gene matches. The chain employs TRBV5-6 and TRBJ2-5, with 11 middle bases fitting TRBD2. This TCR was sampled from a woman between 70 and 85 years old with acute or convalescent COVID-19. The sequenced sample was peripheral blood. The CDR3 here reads CASSFLAGGPQETQYF. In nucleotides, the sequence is TGTGCCAGCAGCTTCTTAGCGGGAGGGCCACAAGAGACCCAGTACTTC.